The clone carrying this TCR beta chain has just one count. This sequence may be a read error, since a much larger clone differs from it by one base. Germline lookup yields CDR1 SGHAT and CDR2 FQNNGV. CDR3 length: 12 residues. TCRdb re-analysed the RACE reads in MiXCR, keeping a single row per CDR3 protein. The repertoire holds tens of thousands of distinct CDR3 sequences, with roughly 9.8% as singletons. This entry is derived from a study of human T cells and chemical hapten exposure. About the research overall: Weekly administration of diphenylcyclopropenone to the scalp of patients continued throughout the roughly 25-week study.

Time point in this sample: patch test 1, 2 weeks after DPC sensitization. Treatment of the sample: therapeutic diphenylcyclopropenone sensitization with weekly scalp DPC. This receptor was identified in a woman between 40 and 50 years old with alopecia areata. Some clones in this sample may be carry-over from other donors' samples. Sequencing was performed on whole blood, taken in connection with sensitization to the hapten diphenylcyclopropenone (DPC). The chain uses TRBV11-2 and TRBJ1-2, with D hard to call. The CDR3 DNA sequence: TGTGCCAGCATCTTAGACGGTAATGGCTACACCTTC. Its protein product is CASILDGNGYTF. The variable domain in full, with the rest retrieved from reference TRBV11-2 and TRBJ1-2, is EAGVAQSPRYKIIEKRQSVAFWCNPISGHATLYWYQQILGQGPKLLIQFQNNGVVDDSQLPKDRFSAERLKGVDSTLKIQPAKLEDSAVYLCASILDGNGYTFGSGTRLTVV.